This T cell receptor beta chain derives from a study of T-cell memory formation after mild COVID-19. Overall study: TCR clusters showed largely donor specificity.

Trimming took 3 bases from V and 5 from J, leaving 19 bases between them. CDR1 is LGHNA, CDR2 YNFKEQ, per germline. There are 17 residues in the CDR3. With constant-segment primers, 5'RACE yielded cDNA libraries of TCR alpha and TCR beta that carried sample barcodes and UMIs. Via MiXCR, TCRdb re-called the 5' RACE reads, giving one row per CDR3 protein. The sample includes about 450,000 distinct CDR3 sequences, more than 20% seen only once; the top ten take around 14%. This clonotype was counted only a few times. Its cognate antigen is unknown. Study results and limitations: Shrinking CD4+ clones resided mostly in CM and EM, and CD8+ ones in EMRA. In pre-infection memory, a portion of responding clones appeared, which suggested that cross-reactive memory joined.

The clonotype was recovered from an adult woman who had mild COVID-19 (a few samples of this study predate the infection). Cell type and time point are not known. The V gene is TRBV4-2, the J gene TRBJ1-4; D uncertain. Sequenced input: PBMCs or a T cell subset sorted from them (not recorded which). In DNA, the CDR3 is TGTGCCAGCAGCCACAGCGGGTCGGGCAGGCCCAATGAAAAACTGTTTTTT. Translating gives CASSHSGSGRPNEKLFF.